This TCR beta chain was sequenced for a study of cytomegalovirus exposure and HLA in healthy donors. Amplification used 60 Vbeta primers and 13 Jbeta primers. Using immunoSEQ multiplex PCR, the repertoire was profiled, and TCRdb retains in-frame clones only, with some absent. The data show about 130,000 clones, around two thirds seen once. Each donor's status was that of a healthy bone marrow donor. Nominally healthy donors provided the samples, though records likely missed some immune exposures. The CDR3 has 15 residues. The germline gives CDR1 SGHAT, CDR2 FQNNGV. The junction had 7 bases not matched to a gene; V was cut back by 4 bases and J by 3 bases.

The sequence was collected from a man aged 18 to 30 in good health and CMV-seropositive. The sequenced sample consisted of PBMCs. This chain links TRBV11-2 with TRBJ2-7; 9 bases map to TRBD2. The CDR3, as DNA: TGTGCCAGCAGCTCACATCCTAGCGGGAACTACGAGCAGTACTTC. It specifies CASSSHPSGNYEQYF.